This T cell receptor (beta chain) was found in a study of somatic mutations in cytotoxic T cells in rheumatoid arthritis. Study-wide background: Patient blood (less than 32 ml EDTA) was drawn right after diagnosis, before any treatment.

The assay was immunoSEQ multiplex PCR, and TCRdb's table has in-frame clones only and misses some. Among around 16,000 clones listed, around 75% were seen once. The length of the CDR3 is 16 residues. Looked up from germline, CDR1 is LNHDA and CDR2 is SQIVND (reference sequence). The V and J ends lost 5 bases and 4 bases, in that order; junction bases with no gene match: 9. Broader study findings: Exceedance of 20% of CD8+ cells by the largest CD8+ clone occurred in about an eighth of the roughly 60 patients.

To note about this clone: No antigen is known for it.

This receptor was obtained from an adult with rheumatoid arthritis. The rearrangement links TRBV19 to TRBJ2-7, with 12 positions matching TRBD2. Input material: CD8+ T cells sorted from blood. This chain's CDR3 is CASSLRASGGAYEQYF. The DNA of the CDR3 is TGTGCCAGTAGTCTCCGGGCTAGCGGGGGGGCTTACGAGCAGTACTTC.